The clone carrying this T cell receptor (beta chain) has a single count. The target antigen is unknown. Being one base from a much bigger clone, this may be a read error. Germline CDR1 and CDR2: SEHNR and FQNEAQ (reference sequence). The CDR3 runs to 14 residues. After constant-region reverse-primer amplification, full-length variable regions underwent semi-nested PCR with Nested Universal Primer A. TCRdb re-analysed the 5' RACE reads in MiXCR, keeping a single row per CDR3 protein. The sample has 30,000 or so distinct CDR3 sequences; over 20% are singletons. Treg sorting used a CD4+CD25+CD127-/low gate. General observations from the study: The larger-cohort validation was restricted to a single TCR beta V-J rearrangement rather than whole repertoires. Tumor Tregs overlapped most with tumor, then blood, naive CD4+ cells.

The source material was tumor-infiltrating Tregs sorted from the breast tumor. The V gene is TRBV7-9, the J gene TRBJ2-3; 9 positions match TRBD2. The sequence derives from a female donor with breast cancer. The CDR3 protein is CVSSRTSAADTQYF. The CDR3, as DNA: TGTGTCAGCAGCAGGACTAGCGCTGCAGATACGCAGTATTTT. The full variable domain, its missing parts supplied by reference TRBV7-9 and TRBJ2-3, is DTGVSQNPRHKITKRGQNVTFRCDPISEHNRLYWYRQTLGQGPEFLTYFQNEAQLEKSRLLSDRFSAERPKGSFSTLEIQRTEQGDSAMYLCVSSRTSAADTQYFGPGTRLTVL.